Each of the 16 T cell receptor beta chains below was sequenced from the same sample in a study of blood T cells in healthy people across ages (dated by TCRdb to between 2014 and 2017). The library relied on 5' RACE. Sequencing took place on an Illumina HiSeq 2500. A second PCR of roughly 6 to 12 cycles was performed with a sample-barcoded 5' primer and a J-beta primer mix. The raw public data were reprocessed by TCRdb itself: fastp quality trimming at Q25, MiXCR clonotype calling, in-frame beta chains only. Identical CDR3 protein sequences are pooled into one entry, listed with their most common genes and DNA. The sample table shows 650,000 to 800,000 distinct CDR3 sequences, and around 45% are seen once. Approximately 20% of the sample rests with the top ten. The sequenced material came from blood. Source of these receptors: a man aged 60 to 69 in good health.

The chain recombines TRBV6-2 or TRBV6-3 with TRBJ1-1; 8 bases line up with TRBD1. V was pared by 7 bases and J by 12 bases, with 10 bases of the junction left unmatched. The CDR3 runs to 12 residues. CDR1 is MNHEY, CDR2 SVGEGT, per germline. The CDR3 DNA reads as TGTGCCAGCAACGGACAGGGCCGGGTTTCTTTCTTT. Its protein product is CASNGQGRVSFF.

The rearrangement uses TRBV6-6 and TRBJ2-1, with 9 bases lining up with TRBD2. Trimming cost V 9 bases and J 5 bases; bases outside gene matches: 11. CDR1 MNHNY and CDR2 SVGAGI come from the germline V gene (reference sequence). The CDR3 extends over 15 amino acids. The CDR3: CASFMVRLADNEQFF. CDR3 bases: TGTGCCAGTTTTATGGTTCGACTAGCGGACAATGAGCAGTTCTTC.

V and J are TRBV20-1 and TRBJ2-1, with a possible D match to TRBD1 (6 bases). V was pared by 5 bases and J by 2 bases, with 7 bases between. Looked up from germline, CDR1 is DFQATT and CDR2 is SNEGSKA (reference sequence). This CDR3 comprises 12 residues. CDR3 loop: CSAWTAYNEQFF. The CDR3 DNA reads TGCAGTGCTTGGACAGCCTACAATGAGCAGTTCTTC.

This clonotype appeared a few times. CDR3 DNA: TGTGCCAGCAGTTCTGCGGAACTGGGGATCCTGCCACAGTACTTC. Translation gives CASSSAELGILPQYF. V usage is TRBV28 and J usage is TRBJ2-5; D not certain. The CDR3 covers 15 residues. Deletions cut 4 bases from V and 11 bases from J, with 23 bases between. Per the germline V gene, CDR1 is MDHEN and CDR2 is SYDVKM.

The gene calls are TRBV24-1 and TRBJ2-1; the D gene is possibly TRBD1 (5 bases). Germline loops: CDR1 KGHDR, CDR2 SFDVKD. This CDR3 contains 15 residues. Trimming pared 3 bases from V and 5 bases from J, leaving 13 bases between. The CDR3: CATSDLDQGNNEQFF. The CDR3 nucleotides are TGTGCCACCAGTGATCTTGACCAGGGAAACAATGAGCAGTTCTTC.

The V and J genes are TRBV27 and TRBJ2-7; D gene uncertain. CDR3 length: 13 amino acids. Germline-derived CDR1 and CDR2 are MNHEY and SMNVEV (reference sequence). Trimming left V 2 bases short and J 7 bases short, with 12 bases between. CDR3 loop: CASSLGSYNEQYF. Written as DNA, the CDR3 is TGTGCCAGCAGTTTAGGTTCCTACAATGAGCAGTACTTC.

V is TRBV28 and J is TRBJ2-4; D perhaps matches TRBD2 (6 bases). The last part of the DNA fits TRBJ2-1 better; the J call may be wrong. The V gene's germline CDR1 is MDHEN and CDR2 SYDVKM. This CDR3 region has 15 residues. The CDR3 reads CASTKGGLAKNIQFF. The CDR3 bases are TGTGCCAGCACTAAGGGAGGCCTAGCCAAAAACATTCAGTTCTTC.

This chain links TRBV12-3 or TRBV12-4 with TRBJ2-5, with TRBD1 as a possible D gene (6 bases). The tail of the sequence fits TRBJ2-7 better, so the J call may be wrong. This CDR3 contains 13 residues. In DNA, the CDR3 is TGTGCCAGCAGTGCCAGGGGCAGGAACGAGCAGTACTTC. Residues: CASSARGRNEQYF.

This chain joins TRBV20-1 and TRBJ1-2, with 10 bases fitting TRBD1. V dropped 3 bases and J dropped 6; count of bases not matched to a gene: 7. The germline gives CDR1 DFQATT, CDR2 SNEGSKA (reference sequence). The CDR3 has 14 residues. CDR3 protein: CSARGDRGLDGYTF. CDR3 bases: TGCAGTGCTAGGGGGGACAGGGGCCTGGATGGCTACACCTTC.

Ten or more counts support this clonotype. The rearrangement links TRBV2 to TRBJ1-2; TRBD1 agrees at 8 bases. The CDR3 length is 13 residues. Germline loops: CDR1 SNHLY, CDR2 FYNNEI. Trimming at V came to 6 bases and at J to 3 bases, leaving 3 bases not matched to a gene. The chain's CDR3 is CASRQDRDYGYTF. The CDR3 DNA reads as TGTGCCAGCAGACAGGACAGGGACTATGGCTACACCTTC.

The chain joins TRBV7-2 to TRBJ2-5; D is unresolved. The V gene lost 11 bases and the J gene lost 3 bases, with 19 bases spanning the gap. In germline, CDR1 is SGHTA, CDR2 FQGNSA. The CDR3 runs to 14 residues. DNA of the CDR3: TGTGCCTTTCACGCGTCAAACAAAAAAGAGACCCAGTACTTC. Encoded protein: CAFHASNKKETQYF.

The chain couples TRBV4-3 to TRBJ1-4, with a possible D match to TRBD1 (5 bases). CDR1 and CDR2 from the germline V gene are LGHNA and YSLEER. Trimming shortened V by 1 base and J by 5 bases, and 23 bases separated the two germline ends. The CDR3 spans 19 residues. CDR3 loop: CASSQAPVTESSRNEKLFF. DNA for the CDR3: TGCGCCAGCAGCCAAGCCCCCGTGACAGAGAGCTCCAGGAATGAAAAACTGTTTTTT.

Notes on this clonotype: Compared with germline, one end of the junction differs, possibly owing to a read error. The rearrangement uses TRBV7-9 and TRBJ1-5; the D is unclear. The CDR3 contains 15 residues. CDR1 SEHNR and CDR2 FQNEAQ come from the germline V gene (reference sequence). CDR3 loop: CASSLGSSWDQPQHF. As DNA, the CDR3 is TGCGCCAGCAGCTTAGGGTCTTCCTGGGATCAGCCCCAGCATTTT.

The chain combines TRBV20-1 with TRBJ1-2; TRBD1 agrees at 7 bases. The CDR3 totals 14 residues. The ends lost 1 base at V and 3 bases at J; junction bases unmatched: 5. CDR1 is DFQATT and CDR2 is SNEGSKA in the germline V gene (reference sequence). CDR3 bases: TGCAGTGCTAGAGCACTAGGGACAGACTATGGCTACACCTTC. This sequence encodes CSARALGTDYGYTF.

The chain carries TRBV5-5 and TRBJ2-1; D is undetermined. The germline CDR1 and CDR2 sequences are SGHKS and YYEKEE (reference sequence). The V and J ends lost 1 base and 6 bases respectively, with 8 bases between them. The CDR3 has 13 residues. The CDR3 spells CASSLRLINEQFF. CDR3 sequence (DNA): TGTGCCAGCAGCTTGAGACTTATCAATGAGCAGTTCTTC.

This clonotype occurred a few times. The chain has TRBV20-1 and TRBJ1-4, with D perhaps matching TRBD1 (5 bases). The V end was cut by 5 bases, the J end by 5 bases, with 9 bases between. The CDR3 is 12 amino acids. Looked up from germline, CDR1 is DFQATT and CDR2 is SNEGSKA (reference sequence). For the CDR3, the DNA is TGCAGTGCTCTGGGGCTAAATGAAAAACTGTTTTTT. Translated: CSALGLNEKLFF.